This T cell receptor (beta chain) is drawn from a study of molecular identifiers for immune sequencing clone quantification. Each CDR3 protein is one row after TCRdb ran MiXCR on the PCR reads. The repertoire holds some 41,000 distinct CDR3 sequences, with approximately 22% as singletons. This clonotype was seen many times. Germline V CDR1 and CDR2: LGHNT, FRNRAP. V was pared by 6 bases and J by 3 bases, with 14 bases between. This CDR3 region has 15 residues. What was sequenced was naive CD8+ T cells from blood, with Jurkat cell RNA spiked in. Stated subset: FACS-sorted CD8+CD4-CCR7+CD45RA+ naive T cells. V and J are TRBV12-5 and TRBJ1-4; D is unclear. This sequence originates from a human donor in good health. Some libraries in this study had Jurkat cell RNA spiked in. CDR3 sequence reads: CASGGDFAANEKLFF. The CDR3, as DNA: TGTGCTAGTGGCGGGGATTTCGCAGCTAATGAAAAACTGTTTTTT.